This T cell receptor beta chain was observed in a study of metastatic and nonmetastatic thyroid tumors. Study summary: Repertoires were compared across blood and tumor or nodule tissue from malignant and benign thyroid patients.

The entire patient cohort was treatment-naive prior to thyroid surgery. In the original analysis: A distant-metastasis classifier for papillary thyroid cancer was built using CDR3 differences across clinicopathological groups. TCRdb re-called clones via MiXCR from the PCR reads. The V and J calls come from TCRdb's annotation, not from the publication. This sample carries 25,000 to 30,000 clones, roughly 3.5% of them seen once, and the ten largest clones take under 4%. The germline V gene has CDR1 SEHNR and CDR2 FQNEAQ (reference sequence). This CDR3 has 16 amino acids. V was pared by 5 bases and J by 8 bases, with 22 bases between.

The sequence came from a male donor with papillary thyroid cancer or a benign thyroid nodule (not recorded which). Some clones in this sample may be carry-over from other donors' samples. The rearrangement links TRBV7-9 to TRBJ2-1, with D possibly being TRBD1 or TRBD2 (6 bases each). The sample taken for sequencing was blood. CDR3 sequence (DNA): TGTGCCAGCAGCGGAGGGGGATCGGGAGAATTCTATGAGCAGTTCTTC. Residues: CASSGGGSGEFYEQFF.